The present TCR beta chain was sequenced within a study of OX40 agonist ivuxolimab in advanced cancers. The CDR3 is 15 amino acids. Germline lookup yields CDR1 SSHAT and CDR2 FNYEAQ (reference sequence). Repertoires were generated with immunoSEQ multiplex PCR, while TCRdb's copy carries only in-frame clones and drops some. The sample contains about 64,000 clones, approximately 79% of which appear only once. Worth noting for this clone: Its matching antigen is unknown. One end of the junction is discordant with germline, which a read error may explain.

Study outcomes and limitations: On average, a greater number of expanded clones characterised CD8+ T cells relative to CD4+.

This chain connects TRBV7-7 to TRBJ2-3; 11 nucleotides agree with TRBD2. The receptor's source is an adult with an advanced solid tumor such as melanoma, head and neck, liver or kidney cancer. The specimen comprised CD4+ or CD8+ T cells sorted from blood, sampled in a trial of the OX40 agonist ivuxolimab. CDR3 nucleotide sequence: TGTGCTAGCAGCTTACTAGCGGGAGCCACAGATACGCAGTATTTT. Translation gives CASSLLAGATDTQYF.